This T cell receptor beta chain emerged from a study of T-cell reconstitution after alpha-beta-depleted transplantation in children. Overall study findings and caveats: Some patients showed high day-60 TCRbeta diversity, which derived from surviving recipient T cells and thymic progenitors.

This sample's TCRbeta library carried unique molecular identifier barcodes. TCRdb fed the PCR reads into MiXCR, producing one record per CDR3 protein. The sample carries around 580,000 distinct CDR3 sequences, 20% to 25% recorded once. This clonotype was counted many times. Its antigen is still unknown. The CDR3 contains 15 residues. Deletions cut 0 bases from V and 2 bases from J, with 14 bases between. CDR1 and CDR2 (germline): DFQATT, SNEGSKA (reference sequence). The clonotype comes from a boy younger than two who had a stem cell transplant for acute myeloid leukemia, so the T cells may come from the graft donor. The material sequenced was PBMCs, mostly from graft donor cells, taken 360 days after TCRalphabeta/CD19-depleted stem cell transplant. This chain joins TRBV20-1 and TRBJ2-7; D is unresolved. The CDR3 spells CSARDGPTDPYEQYF. The CDR3 region has the DNA TGCAGTGCTAGAGATGGGCCTACGGACCCCTACGAGCAGTACTTC.